The source of this T cell receptor (beta chain) is a study of Graves' ophthalmopathy and Graves' hyperthyroidism. Regarding the study as a whole: Classification of ophthalmopathy versus stable hyperthyroidism by a 13-signature model yielded about 90% sensitivity and about 83% specificity.

In its sample, this clonotype was seen a few times. Its antigen is not known. V shed 7 bases, J shed 2 bases, and the junction held 10 bases outside the gene matches. The CDR3 has 17 amino acids. The authors amplified TCR beta CDR3 regions, and they did so from RNA transcripts for repertoire sequencing. Amplification began with first-round RT-PCR using HTBI primers, then second-round multiplex PCR was performed. TCRdb re-called the multiplex PCR reads with MiXCR, one entry per CDR3 protein. This table holds 1 million to 1.3 million distinct CDR3 sequences, around a third found once. The TCR was taken from an adult man with Graves' hyperthyroidism. The material sequenced was peripheral blood or thyroid tissue (not recorded which). The V and J genes are TRBV12-3 or TRBV12-4 and TRBJ2-6, with TRBD2 matching over 8 bases. The CDR3 loop is CASNRGGLVTGANVLTF. CDR3 in DNA: TGTGCCAGCAATCGCGGGGGGCTTGTTACTGGGGCCAACGTCCTGACTTTC.